Presented here are 9 T cell receptor beta chains from one specimen sequenced in a study of blood T cell repertoires in COVID-19. TCRdb's table, derived via immunoSEQ multiplex PCR, lists solely in-frame clones and lacks some. Of under 500,000 clones listed, around nine tenths are singletons. Sequenced input: peripheral blood. The receptors here all came from a woman in her thirties with acute or convalescent COVID-19.

The chain has TRBV9 and TRBJ1-6, with D maybe TRBD1 (5 bases). There are 15 residues in the CDR3. Trimming stripped 0 bases from V and 9 bases from J, with 13 bases between. CDR1 SGDLS and CDR2 YYNGEE come from the germline V gene. CDR3 in amino acids: CASSVDARVLSPLHF. Written as DNA, the CDR3 is TGTGCCAGCAGCGTAGATGCCAGGGTTCTTTCACCCCTCCACTTT.

CDR3 loop: CASSSAGSQETQYF. CDR3 bases: TGTGCCAGCAGTTCGGCGGGGAGTCAAGAGACCCAGTACTTC. V is TRBV6-2 or TRBV6-3 and J is TRBJ2-5; a weak D match, TRBD2 (6 bases). Trimming removed 4 bases at V and 2 bases at J, with 11 bases between. This CDR3 has 14 amino acids. Germline V gives CDR1 MNHEY, CDR2 SVGEGT.

V usage is TRBV30 and J usage is TRBJ1-1; possible D gene TRBD1, 6 bases. The CDR3 length is 13 residues. V gave up 2 bases and J gave up 4 bases, with 11 bases separating them. The germline gives CDR1 GTSNPN, CDR2 SVGIG (reference sequence). CDR3 sequence: CAWSRWGRTEAFF. DNA for the CDR3: TGTGCCTGGAGTAGGTGGGGGCGCACTGAAGCTTTCTTT. The variable domain in full, completed from reference TRBV30 and TRBJ1-1, reads SQTIHQWPATLVQPVGSPLSLECTVEGTSNPNLYWYRQAAGRGLQLLFYSVGIGQISSEVPQNLSASRPQDRQFILSSKKLLLSDSGFYLCAWSRWGRTEAFFGQGTRLTVV.

This sequence joins TRBV7-8 and TRBJ2-3; 7 nucleotides match TRBD1. Germline V CDR1 and CDR2: SGHVS, FQNEAQ. This CDR3 spans 15 amino acids. V trimming: 5 bases; J trimming: 6 bases; junction bases outside the gene matches: 11. In DNA form, the CDR3 reads TGTGCCAGCAGCGACGTAAGGGGGCCAGGGGATACGCAGTATTTT. Protein: CASSDVRGPGDTQYF.

The count of this clone is one. The gene calls are TRBV27 and TRBJ1-6; tentative D call: TRBD1 (5 bases). The germline gives CDR1 MNHEY, CDR2 SMNVEV (reference sequence). V was trimmed by 2 bases and J by 4 bases, leaving 9 bases between them. The CDR3 runs 15 residues. CDR3 in DNA: TGTGCCAGCAGTTTACCCCCAGGGTATAATTCACCCCTCCACTTT. Translated, it gives CASSLPPGYNSPLHF.

The chain uses TRBV6-5 and TRBJ1-6; TRBD1 matches at 9 bases. The CDR3 contains 15 residues. Germline CDR1 MNHEY, CDR2 SVGAGI. Trimming took 4 bases from V and 7 from J; bases not matched to a gene: 5. For the CDR3, the DNA is TGTGCCAGCAGTTCTACAGGGGGCTGGAATTCACCCCTCCACTTT. This codes for CASSSTGGWNSPLHF.

This chain uses TRBV7-9 with TRBJ1-1; weak D call: TRBD1 (6 bases). Trimming removed 5 bases at V and 4 bases at J, with 17 bases between. CDR1 SEHNR and CDR2 FQNEAQ come from the germline V gene (reference sequence). This CDR3 is 15 amino acids long. The CDR3 DNA reads TGTGCCAGCAGCCAAGGGGGGCGGGGGCGCACTGAAGCTTTCTTT. It encodes CASSQGGRGRTEAFF.

In this sample, this clone turned up once. The rearrangement joins TRBV6-5 to TRBJ2-7, with D tentatively TRBD2 (5 bases). CDR3 length: 14 residues. The V and J ends lost 7 bases and 0 bases respectively, with 13 bases between them. Per the germline V gene, CDR1 is MNHEY and CDR2 is SVGAGI. As DNA, the CDR3 is TGTGCCAGCAATCCCAGGACTCTCTCCTACGAGCAGTACTTC. This sequence encodes CASNPRTLSYEQYF.

This chain links TRBV7-8 with TRBJ2-1; 11 nucleotides agree with TRBD1. J lost 7 bases, V lost 5 bases, and 7 bases had no gene match. CDR1 and CDR2 (germline): SGHVS, FQNEAQ. There are 15 residues in the CDR3. Written as DNA, the CDR3 is TGTGCCAGCAGCCGTTGGGACAGGGGGGGGAATGAGCAGTTCTTC. The encoded protein is CASSRWDRGGNEQFF.